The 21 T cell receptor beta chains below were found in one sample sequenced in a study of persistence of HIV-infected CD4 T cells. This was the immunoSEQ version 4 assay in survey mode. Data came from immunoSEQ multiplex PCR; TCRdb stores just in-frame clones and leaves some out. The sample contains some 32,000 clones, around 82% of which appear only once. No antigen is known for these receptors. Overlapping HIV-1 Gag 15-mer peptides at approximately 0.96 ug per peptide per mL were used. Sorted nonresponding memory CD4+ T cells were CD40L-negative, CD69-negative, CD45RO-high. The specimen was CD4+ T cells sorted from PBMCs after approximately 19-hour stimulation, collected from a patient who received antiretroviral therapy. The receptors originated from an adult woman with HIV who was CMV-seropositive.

This CDR3 reads CASSDLDRGINEKLFF. The CDR3, as DNA: TGTGCCAGCAGTGACCTTGACAGGGGGATTAATGAAAAACTGTTTTTT. V is TRBV6-4 and J is TRBJ1-4; the match to TRBD1 covers 9 bases. Looked up from germline, CDR1 is MRHNA and CDR2 is SNTAGT. This CDR3 region has 16 residues. Trimming at V came to 2 bases and at J to 4 bases, leaving 5 bases not matched to a gene.

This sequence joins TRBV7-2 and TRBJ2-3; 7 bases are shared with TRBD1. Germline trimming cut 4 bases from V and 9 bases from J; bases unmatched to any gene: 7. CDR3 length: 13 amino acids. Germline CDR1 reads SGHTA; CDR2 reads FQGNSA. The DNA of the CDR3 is TGTGCCAGCAGCTCCACCCCGGGACAGACGCAGTATTTT. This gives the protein CASSSTPGQTQYF.

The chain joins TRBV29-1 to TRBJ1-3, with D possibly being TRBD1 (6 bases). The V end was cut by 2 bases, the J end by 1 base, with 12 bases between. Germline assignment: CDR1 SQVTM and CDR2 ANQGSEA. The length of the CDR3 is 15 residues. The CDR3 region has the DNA TGCAGCGTTGAAATTAGCCAGGGGTCTGGAAACACCATATATTTT. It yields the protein CSVEISQGSGNTIYF.

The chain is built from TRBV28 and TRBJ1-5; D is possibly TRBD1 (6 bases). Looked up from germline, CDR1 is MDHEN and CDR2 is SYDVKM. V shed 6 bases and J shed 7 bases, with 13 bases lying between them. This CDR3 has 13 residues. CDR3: CASRRDTFQPQHF. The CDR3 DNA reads TGTGCCAGCAGAAGGGACACCTTCCAGCCCCAGCATTTT.

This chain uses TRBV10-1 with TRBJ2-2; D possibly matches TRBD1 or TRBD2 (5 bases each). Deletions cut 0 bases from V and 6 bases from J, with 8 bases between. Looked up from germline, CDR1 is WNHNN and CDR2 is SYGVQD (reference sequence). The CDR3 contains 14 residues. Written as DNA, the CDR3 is TGCGCCAGCAGTGAGTCAGTGGGGGCCGGGGAGCTGTTTTTT. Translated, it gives CASSESVGAGELFF.

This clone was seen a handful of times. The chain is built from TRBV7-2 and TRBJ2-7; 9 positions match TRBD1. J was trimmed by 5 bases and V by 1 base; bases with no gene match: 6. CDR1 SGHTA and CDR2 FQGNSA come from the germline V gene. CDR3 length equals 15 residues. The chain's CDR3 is CASSLGGQGRNEQYF. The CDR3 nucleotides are TGTGCCAGCAGCTTAGGGGGACAGGGTCGGAACGAGCAGTACTTC. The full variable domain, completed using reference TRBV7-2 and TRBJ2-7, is GAGVSQSPSNKVTEKGKDVELRCDPISGHTALYWYRQSLGQGLEFLIYFQGNSAPDKSGLPSDRFSAERTGGSVSTLTIQRTQQEDSAVYLCASSLGGQGRNEQYFGPGTRLTVT.

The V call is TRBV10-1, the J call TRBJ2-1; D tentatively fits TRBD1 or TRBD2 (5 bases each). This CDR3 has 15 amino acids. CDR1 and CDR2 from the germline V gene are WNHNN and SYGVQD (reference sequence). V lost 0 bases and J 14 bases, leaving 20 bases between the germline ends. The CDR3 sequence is CASSESPGPQTPKFF. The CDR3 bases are TGCGCCAGCAGTGAGTCTCCGGGACCCCAAACCCCAAAGTTCTTC.

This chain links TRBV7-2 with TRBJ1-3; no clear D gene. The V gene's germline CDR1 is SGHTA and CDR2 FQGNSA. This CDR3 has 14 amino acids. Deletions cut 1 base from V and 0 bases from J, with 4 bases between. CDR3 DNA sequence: TGTGCCAGCAGCTTAGGGCACTCTGGAAACACCATATATTTT. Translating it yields CASSLGHSGNTIYF.

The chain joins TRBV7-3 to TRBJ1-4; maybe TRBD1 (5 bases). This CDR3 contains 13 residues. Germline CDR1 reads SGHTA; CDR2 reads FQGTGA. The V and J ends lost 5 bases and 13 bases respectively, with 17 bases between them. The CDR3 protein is CASSPQPGGGLFF. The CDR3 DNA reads TGTGCCAGCAGCCCACAACCAGGCGGGGGACTGTTTTTT.

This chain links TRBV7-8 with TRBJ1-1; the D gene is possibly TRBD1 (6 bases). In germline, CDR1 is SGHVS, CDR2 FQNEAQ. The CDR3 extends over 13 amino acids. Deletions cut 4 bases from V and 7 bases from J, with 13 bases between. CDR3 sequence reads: CASSSGQRIEAFF. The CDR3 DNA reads TGTGCCAGCAGCTCCGGACAGCGGATTGAAGCTTTCTTT.

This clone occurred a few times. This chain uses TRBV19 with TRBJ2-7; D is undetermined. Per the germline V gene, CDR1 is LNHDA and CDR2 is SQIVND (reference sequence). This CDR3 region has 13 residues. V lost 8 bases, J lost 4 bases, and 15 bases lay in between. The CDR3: CASSSAGGYEQYF. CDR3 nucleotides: TGTGCCAGTTCCAGTGCCGGCGGTTACGAGCAGTACTTC.

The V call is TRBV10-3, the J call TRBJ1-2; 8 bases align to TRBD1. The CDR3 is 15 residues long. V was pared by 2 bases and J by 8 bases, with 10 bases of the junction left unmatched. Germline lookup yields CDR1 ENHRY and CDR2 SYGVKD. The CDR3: CAISEPGQVSGGYTF. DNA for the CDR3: TGTGCCATCAGTGAGCCGGGACAGGTTTCAGGGGGCTACACCTTC.

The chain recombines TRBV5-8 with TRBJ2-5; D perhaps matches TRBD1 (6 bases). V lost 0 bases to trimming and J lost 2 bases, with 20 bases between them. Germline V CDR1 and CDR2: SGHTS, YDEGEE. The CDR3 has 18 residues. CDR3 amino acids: CASSLARGGQPAQETQYF. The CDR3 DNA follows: TGTGCCAGCAGCTTGGCGCGAGGAGGACAGCCAGCTCAAGAGACCCAGTACTTC.

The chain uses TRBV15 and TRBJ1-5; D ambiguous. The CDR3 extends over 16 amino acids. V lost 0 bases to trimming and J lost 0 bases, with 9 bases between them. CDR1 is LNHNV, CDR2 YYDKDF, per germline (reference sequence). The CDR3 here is CATSRDVKVSNQPQHF. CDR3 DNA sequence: TGTGCCACCAGCAGAGATGTGAAAGTTAGCAATCAGCCCCAGCATTTT.

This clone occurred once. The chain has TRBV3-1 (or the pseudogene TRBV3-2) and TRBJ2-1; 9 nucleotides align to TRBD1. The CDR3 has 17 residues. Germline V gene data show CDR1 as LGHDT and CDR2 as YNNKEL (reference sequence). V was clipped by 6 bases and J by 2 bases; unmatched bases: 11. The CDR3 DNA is TGTGCCAGCAGTTCAACTAGGGGACAGGGCGCCTACAATGAGCAGTTCTTC. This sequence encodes CASSSTRGQGAYNEQFF.

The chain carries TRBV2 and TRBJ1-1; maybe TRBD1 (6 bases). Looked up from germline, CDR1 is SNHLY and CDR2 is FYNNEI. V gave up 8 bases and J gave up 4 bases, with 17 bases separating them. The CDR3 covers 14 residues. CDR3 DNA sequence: TGTGCCAGCGGACCCGGGACATTGGCCACTGAAGCTTTCTTT. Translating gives CASGPGTLATEAFF.

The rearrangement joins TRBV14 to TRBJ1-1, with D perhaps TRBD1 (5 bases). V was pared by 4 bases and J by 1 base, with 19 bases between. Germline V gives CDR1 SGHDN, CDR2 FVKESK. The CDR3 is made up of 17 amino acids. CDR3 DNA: TGTGCCAGCAGCCCTCCTTTCGGGGCAGGGACGAACACTGAAGCTTTCTTT. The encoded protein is CASSPPFGAGTNTEAFF.

The chain's CDR3 is CATSAQGNTEAFF. CDR3 DNA sequence: TGTGCCACCAGTGCTCAAGGGAACACTGAAGCTTTCTTT. V gene TRBV24-1 combines with J gene TRBJ1-1; no definite D call. Germline CDR1 and CDR2: KGHDR and SFDVKD. Trimming cost V 5 bases and J 1 base, with 7 bases left between them. This CDR3 has 13 amino acids.

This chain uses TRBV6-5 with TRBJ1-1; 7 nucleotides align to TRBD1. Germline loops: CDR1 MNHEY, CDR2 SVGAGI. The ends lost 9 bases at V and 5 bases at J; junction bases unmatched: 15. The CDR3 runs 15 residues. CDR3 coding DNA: TGTGCCAGTCTACGGCGACAGGGACGGTTGACTGAAGCTTTCTTT. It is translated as CASLRRQGRLTEAFF.

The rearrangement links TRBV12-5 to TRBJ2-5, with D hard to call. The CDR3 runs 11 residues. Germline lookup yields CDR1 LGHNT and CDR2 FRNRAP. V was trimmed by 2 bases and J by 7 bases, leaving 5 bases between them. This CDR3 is CASGLKWTQYF. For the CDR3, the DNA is TGTGCTAGTGGTTTGAAATGGACCCAGTACTTC.

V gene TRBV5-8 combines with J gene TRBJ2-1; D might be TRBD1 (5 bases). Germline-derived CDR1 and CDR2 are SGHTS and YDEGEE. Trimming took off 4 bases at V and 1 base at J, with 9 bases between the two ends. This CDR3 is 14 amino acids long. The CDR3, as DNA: TGTGCCAGCAGCCTAGGGGAATCCTACAATGAGCAGTTCTTC. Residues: CASSLGESYNEQFF. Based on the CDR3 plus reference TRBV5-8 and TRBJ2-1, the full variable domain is EAGVTQSPTHLIKTRGQQATLRCSPISGHTSVYWYQQALGLGLQFLLWYDEGEERNRGNFPPRFSGRQFPNYSSELNVNALELEDSALYLCASSLGESYNEQFFGPGTRLTVL.